This record concerns one TCR beta chain sequence. A much larger clone differs by one base, so this may be a read error. This sample is part of a study of molecular identifiers for immune sequencing clone quantification. As for the study in general: In the replicates, RNA derived from 20,000 or 100,000 naive CD8 cells was divided into five parts, and four were sequenced.

The authors built bulk TCR libraries by previously described methods with listed TCR primers. TCRdb called the PCR reads again in MiXCR, with one record for every CDR3 protein. The sample yields more than 300,000 distinct CDR3 sequences, about a fifth seen once. This CDR3 comprises 12 residues. CDR1 is SQVTM and CDR2 is ANQGSEA in the germline V gene. With 6 bases removed from V and 2 bases from J, the gap between germline ends came to 11 bases. This receptor was identified in a human donor in good health. Some libraries in this study had Jurkat cell RNA spiked in. Input material: naive CD8+ T cells from blood, with Jurkat cell RNA spiked in. Noted subset: FACS-sorted CD8+CD4-CCR7+CD45RA+ naive T cells. The J gene is TRBJ2-7, the V gene TRBV29-1; D may match TRBD1 or TRBD2 (5 bases each). The CDR3 sequence: CSVGDRTYEQYF. CDR3 nucleotide sequence: TGCAGCGTGGGGGACCGTACCTACGAGCAGTACTTC.